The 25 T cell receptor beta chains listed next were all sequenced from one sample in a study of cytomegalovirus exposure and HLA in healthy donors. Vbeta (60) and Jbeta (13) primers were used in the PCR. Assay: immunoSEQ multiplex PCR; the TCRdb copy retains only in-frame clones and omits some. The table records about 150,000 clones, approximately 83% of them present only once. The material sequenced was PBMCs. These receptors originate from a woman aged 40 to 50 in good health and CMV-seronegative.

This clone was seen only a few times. CDR3 bases: TGCGCCAGCAGCTTGGGCCCCACAGGGGGAAGGACTCAGCCCCAGCATTTT. Translating gives CASSLGPTGGRTQPQHF. V is TRBV5-1 and J is TRBJ1-5; 8 bases line up with TRBD1. Germline V CDR1 and CDR2: SGHRS, YFSETQ. Trimming cost V 0 bases and J 6 bases; bases outside gene matches: 11. The CDR3 sequence is 17 residues long.

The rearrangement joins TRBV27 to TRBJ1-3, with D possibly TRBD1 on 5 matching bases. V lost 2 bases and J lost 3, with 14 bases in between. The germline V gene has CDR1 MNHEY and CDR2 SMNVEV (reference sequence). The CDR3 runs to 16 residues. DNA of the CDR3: TGTGCCAGCAGTTTAAACGGGGGAATAGGTGGAAACACCATATATTTT. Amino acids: CASSLNGGIGGNTIYF.

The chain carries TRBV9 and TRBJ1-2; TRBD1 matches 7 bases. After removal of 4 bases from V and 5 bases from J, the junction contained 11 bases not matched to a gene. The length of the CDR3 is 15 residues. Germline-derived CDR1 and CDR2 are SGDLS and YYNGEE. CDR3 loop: CASSKRQGVGYGYTF. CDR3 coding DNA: TGTGCCAGCAGCAAACGACAGGGAGTAGGATATGGCTACACCTTC. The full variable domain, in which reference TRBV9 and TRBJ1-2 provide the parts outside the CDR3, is DSGVTQTPKHLITATGQRVTLRCSPRSGDLSVYWYQQSLDQGLQFLIQYYNGEERAKGNILERFSAQQFPDLHSELNLSSLELGDSALYFCASSKRQGVGYGYTFGSGTRLTVV.

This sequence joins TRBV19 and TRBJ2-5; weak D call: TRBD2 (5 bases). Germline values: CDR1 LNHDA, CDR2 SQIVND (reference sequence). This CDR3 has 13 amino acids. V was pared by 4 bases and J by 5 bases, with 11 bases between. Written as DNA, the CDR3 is TGTGCCAGTAGTACGCTCGGGGTTGAGACCCAGTACTTC. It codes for CASSTLGVETQYF.

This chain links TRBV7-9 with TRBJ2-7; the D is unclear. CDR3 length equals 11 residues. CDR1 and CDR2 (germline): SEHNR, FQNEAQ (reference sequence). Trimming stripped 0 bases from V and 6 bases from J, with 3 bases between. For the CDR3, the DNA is TGTGCCAGCAGCTTAGCTCGCGAGCAGTACTTC. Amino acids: CASSLAREQYF. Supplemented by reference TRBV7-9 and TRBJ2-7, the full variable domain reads DTGVSQNPRHKITKRGQNVTFRCDPISEHNRLYWYRQTLGQGPEFLTYFQNEAQLEKSRLLSDRFSAERPKGSFSTLEIQRTEQGDSAMYLCASSLAREQYFGPGTRLTVT.

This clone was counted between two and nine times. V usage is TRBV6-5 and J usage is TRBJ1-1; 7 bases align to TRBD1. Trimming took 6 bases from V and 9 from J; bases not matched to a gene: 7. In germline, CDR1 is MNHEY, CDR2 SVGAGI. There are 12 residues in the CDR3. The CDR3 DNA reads TGTGCCAGCAGCCTCGACAGGGTGAAAGCTTTCTTT. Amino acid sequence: CASSLDRVKAFF.

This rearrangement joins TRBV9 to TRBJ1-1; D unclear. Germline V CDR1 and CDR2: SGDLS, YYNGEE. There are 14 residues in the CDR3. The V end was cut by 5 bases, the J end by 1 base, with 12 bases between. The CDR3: CASSASIGNTEAFF. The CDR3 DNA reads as TGTGCCAGCAGTGCCTCGATCGGGAACACTGAAGCTTTCTTT.

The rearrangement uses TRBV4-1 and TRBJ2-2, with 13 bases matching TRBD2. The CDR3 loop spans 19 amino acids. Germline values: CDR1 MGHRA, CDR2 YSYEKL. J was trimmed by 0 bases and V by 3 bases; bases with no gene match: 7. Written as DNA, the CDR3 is TGCGCCAGCAGCCATGCCACTAGCGGGGGGGTTGCGAACACCGGGGAGCTGTTTTTT. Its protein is CASSHATSGGVANTGELFF.

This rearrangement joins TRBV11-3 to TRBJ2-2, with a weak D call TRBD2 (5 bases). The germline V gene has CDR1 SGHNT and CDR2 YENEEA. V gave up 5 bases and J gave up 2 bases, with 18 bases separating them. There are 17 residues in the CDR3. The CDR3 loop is CASSAQEGFVNTGELFF. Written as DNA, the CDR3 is TGTGCCAGCAGCGCCCAAGAGGGTTTTGTCAACACCGGGGAGCTGTTTTTT.

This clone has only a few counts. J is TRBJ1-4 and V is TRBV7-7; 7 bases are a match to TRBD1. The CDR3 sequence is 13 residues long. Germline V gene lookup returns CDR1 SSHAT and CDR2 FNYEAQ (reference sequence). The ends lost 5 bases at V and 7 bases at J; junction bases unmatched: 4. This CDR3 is CASSPGTAEKLFF. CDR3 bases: TGTGCCAGCAGCCCGGGGACAGCTGAAAAACTGTTTTTT.

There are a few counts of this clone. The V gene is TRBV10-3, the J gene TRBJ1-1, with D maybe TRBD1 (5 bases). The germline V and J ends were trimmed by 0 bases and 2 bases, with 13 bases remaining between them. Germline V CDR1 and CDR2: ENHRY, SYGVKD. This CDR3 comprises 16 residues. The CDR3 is CAISESEGTANTEAFF. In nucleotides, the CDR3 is TGTGCCATCAGTGAGTCGGAGGGGACCGCCAACACTGAAGCTTTCTTT.

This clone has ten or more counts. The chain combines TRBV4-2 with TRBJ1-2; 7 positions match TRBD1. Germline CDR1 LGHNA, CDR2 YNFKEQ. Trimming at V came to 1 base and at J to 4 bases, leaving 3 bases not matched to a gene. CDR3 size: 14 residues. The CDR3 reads CASSQGTGLYGYTF. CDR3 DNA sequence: TGTGCCAGCAGCCAAGGGACAGGTCTCTATGGCTACACCTTC.

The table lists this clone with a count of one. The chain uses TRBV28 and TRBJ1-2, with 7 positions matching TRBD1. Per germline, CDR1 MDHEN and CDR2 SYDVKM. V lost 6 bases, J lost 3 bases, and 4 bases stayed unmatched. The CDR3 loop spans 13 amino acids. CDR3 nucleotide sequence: TGTGCCAGCAGCTTACAGGGGCACTATGGCTACACCTTC. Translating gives CASSLQGHYGYTF.

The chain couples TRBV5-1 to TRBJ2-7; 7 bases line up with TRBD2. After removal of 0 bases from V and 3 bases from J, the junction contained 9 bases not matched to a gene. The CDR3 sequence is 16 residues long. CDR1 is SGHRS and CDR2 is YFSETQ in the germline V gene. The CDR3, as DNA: TGCGCCAGCAGCTTGGCAGCGGGGTTTTTGAGCTACGAGCAGTACTTC. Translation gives CASSLAAGFLSYEQYF.

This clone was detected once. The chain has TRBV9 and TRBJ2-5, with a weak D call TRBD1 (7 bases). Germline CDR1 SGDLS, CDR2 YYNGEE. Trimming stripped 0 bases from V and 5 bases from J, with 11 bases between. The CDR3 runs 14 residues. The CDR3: CASSVGPGGETQYF. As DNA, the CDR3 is TGTGCCAGCAGCGTAGGGCCAGGGGGGGAGACCCAGTACTTC.

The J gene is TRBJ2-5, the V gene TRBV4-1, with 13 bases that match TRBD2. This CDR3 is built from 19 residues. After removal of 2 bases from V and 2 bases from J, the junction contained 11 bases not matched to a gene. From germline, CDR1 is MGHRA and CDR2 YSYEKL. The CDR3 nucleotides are TGCGCCAGCAGCCAACCACCGGGACTAGCGGGATTAGGGCAAGAGACCCAGTACTTC. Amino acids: CASSQPPGLAGLGQETQYF.

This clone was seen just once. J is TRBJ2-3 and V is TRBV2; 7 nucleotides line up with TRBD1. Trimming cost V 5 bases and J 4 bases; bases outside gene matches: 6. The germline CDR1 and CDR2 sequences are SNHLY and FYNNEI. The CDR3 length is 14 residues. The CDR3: CASSPRQGSDTQYF. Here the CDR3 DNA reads TGTGCCAGCAGTCCCCGACAGGGATCAGATACGCAGTATTTT.

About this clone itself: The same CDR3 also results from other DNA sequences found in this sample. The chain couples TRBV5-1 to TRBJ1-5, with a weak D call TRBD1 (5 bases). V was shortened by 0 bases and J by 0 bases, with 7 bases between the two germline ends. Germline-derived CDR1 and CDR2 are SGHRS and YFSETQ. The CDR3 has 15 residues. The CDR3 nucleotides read TGCGCCAGCAGCTTGGCCGGGGGTAGCAATCAGCCCCAGCATTTT. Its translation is CASSLAGGSNQPQHF.

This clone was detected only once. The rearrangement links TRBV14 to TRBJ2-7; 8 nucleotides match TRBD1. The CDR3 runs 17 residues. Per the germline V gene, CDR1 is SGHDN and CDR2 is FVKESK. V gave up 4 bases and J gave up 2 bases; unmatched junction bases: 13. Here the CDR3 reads CASSPGPYRGAAYEQYF. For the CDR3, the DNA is TGTGCCAGCAGCCCGGGGCCCTACAGGGGGGCCGCCTACGAGCAGTACTTC.

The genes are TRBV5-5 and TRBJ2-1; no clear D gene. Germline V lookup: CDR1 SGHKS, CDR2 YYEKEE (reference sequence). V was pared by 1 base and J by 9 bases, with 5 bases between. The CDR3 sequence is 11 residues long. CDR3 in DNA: TGTGCCAGCAGCTTGTCCTTTGAGCAGTTCTTC. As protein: CASSLSFEQFF.

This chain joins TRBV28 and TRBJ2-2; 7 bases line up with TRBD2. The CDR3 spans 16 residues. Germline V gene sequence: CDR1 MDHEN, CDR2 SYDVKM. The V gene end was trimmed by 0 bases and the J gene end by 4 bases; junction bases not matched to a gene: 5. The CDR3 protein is CASSLWGGSRTGELFF. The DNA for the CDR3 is TGTGCCAGCAGTTTATGGGGCGGGAGTCGCACCGGGGAGCTGTTTTTT.

DNA for the CDR3: TGTGCCAGCAGCCAACGAACCGGGGTGAACAATGAGCAGTTCTTC. As protein: CASSQRTGVNNEQFF. The chain is built from TRBV7-8 and TRBJ2-1, with D maybe TRBD2 (5 bases). CDR3 length equals 15 residues. The germline CDR1 and CDR2 sequences are SGHVS and FQNEAQ. The V end lost 5 bases, the J end lost 5 bases, and 16 bases lay between the germline ends.

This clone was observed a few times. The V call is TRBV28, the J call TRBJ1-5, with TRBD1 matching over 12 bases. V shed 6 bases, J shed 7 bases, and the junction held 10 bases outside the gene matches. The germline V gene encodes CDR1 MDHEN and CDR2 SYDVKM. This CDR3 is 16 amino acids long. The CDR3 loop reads CASSPWGQGAEQPQHF. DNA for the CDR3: TGTGCCAGCAGCCCTTGGGGACAGGGGGCCGAACAGCCCCAGCATTTT.

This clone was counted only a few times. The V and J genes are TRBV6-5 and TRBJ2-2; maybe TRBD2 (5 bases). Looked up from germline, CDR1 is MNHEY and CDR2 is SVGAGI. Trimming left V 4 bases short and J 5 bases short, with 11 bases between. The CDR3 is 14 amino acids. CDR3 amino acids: CASSFGRGTGELFF. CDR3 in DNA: TGTGCCAGCAGTTTTGGCCGGGGAACCGGGGAGCTGTTTTTT.

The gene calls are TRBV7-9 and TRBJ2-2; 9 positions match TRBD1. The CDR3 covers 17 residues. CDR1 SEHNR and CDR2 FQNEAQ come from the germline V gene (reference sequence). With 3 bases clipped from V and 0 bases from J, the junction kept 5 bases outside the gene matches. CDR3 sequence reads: CASSLRRTGANTGELFF. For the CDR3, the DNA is TGTGCCAGCAGCTTGAGGCGGACAGGGGCGAACACCGGGGAGCTGTTTTTT.